These 31 T cell receptor beta chains share one sample of origin, sequenced in a study of shared clonotypes between healthy human individuals. Repertoires were generated with immunoSEQ multiplex PCR, while TCRdb's copy carries only in-frame clones and drops some. The table has millions of clones, around 95% seen once. Sequenced sample: naive CD4+ T cells sorted from blood. Subset meaning: CD45RA+ positively selected. The receptors here all came from a man aged 18 to 30 in good health.

Of note for this clone: Other DNA sequences within the sample encode an identical CDR3. The CDR3 region has the DNA TGTGCCAGCTCACCACGAGGTGGGGAGGAGACCCAGTACTTC. Translating it yields CASSPRGGEETQYF. The J gene is TRBJ2-5, the V gene TRBV18, with D perhaps matching TRBD2 (5 bases). From germline, CDR1 is KGHSH and CDR2 LQKENI. The CDR3 length is 14 residues. V shed 1 base and J shed 5 bases, with 11 bases lying between them.

As concerns this clone: At the DNA level, this CDR3 is encoded by other sequences in the same sample as well. The chain links TRBV7-8 to TRBJ1-5; 7 bases fit TRBD1. Trimming took 5 bases from V and 7 from J; bases not matched to a gene: 5. This CDR3 region has 13 residues. Germline V gene lookup returns CDR1 SGHVS and CDR2 FQNEAQ. The CDR3 DNA sequence: TGTGCCAGCAGCCGCGACAGGGAACAGCCCCAGCATTTT. Its protein product is CASSRDREQPQHF.

This rearrangement joins TRBV29-1 to TRBJ1-2; D ambiguous. The CDR3 is made up of 13 amino acids. The germline V gene has CDR1 SQVTM and CDR2 ANQGSEA. Trimming took off 3 bases at V and 1 base at J, with 9 bases between the two ends. CDR3 sequence (DNA): TGCAGCGTTGAGATAACAGTTAACTATGGCTACACCTTC. It is translated as CSVEITVNYGYTF.

The gene calls are TRBV4-1 and TRBJ2-7, with D tentatively TRBD1 (5 bases). The length of the CDR3 is 13 residues. In germline, CDR1 is MGHRA, CDR2 YSYEKL. V lost 3 bases and J lost 10, with 16 bases in between. CDR3 region: CASSQVNQGSQYF. The CDR3 bases are TGCGCCAGCAGCCAGGTTAACCAGGGTTCCCAGTACTTC.

In DNA, the CDR3 is TGTGCCAGCAGCGCCGGACCTGACTTGAACACTGAAGCTTTCTTT. Amino acids: CASSAGPDLNTEAFF. This chain connects TRBV9 to TRBJ1-1; no firm D call. CDR3 length: 15 residues. Trimming shortened V by 3 bases and J by 0 bases, and 12 bases separated the two germline ends. Germline CDR1 SGDLS, CDR2 YYNGEE.

CDR3 DNA: TGCGCCAGCAGATCGATGGAAACCCAGTACTTC. It encodes CASRSMETQYF. The chain is built from TRBV5-1 and TRBJ2-5; the D is unclear. V was shortened by 5 bases and J by 8 bases, with 10 bases between the two germline ends. The CDR3 consists of 11 residues. Germline CDR1 is SGHRS and CDR2 is YFSETQ. The whole variable domain, remainder taken from reference TRBV5-1 and TRBJ2-5, is KAGVTQTPRYLIKTRGQQVTLSCSPISGHRSVSWYQQTPGQGLQFLFEYFSETQRNKGNFPGRFSGRQFSNSRSEMNVSTLELGDSALYLCASRSMETQYFGPGTRLLVL.

About this clone: The same CDR3 can be traced to other DNA sequences in this sample. V usage is TRBV7-9 and J usage is TRBJ1-6, with D hard to call. Germline V gives CDR1 SEHNR, CDR2 FQNEAQ (reference sequence). The V end was cut by 1 base, the J end by 7 bases, with 8 bases between. The length of the CDR3 is 14 residues. This chain's CDR3 is CASSLGGGNSPLHF. CDR3 DNA sequence: TGTGCCAGCAGCTTAGGGGGAGGAAATTCACCCCTCCACTTT.

This chain uses TRBV6-1 with TRBJ2-7; the match to TRBD2 covers 7 bases. This CDR3 is 12 amino acids long. The germline V gene has CDR1 MNHNS and CDR2 SASEGT. Trimming took 8 bases from V and 6 from J; bases not matched to a gene: 7. The CDR3 sequence: CASGGRAGEQYF. The DNA for the CDR3 is TGTGCCAGCGGAGGGAGGGCCGGCGAGCAGTACTTC.

The chain combines TRBV6-1 with TRBJ1-2; 11 bases agree with TRBD1. Germline values: CDR1 MNHNS, CDR2 SASEGT. The length of the CDR3 is 15 residues. V was clipped by 10 bases and J by 1 base; unmatched bases: 8. The CDR3 DNA sequence: TGTGCCACCAGCTCGGGACAGGGGGTTAACTATGGCTACACCTTC. Protein sequence: CATSSGQGVNYGYTF.

V gene TRBV28 combines with J gene TRBJ2-7; TRBD1 agrees at 9 bases. Germline V gene sequence: CDR1 MDHEN, CDR2 SYDVKM. This CDR3 is built from 14 residues. J was trimmed by 6 bases and V by 6 bases; bases with no gene match: 9. Here the CDR3 DNA reads TGTGCCAGCAGCCTAATACAGGGGGCAGGCGAGCAGTACTTC. As protein: CASSLIQGAGEQYF.

The gene calls are TRBV4-3 and TRBJ2-7, with 12 bases aligning to TRBD2. Germline trimming cut 4 bases from V and 4 bases from J; bases unmatched to any gene: 8. CDR3 length equals 16 residues. In germline, CDR1 is LGHNA, CDR2 YSLEER. This CDR3 reads CASSRQLAGGSYEQYF. CDR3 sequence (DNA): TGCGCCAGCAGCCGCCAACTAGCGGGAGGATCGTACGAGCAGTACTTC.

The chain joins TRBV5-1 to TRBJ2-7; 11 bases align to TRBD2. CDR1 SGHRS and CDR2 YFSETQ come from the germline V gene. J lost 6 bases, V lost 4 bases, and 12 bases had no gene match. CDR3 length: 16 residues. This CDR3 is CASSPGGTSGLGEQYF. The CDR3 DNA is TGCGCCAGCAGCCCCGGGGGGACTAGCGGCCTAGGCGAGCAGTACTTC.

The J gene is TRBJ1-2, the V gene TRBV6-5; D is ambiguous. V was trimmed by 6 bases and J by 5 bases, leaving 13 bases between them. CDR3 length: 13 amino acids. Germline loops: CDR1 MNHEY, CDR2 SVGAGI. The DNA of the CDR3 is TGTGCCAGCAGACCCTCCCCCCCATATGGCTACACCTTC. It yields the protein CASRPSPPYGYTF.

A word on this clone: Additional DNA sequences in this sample encode the identical CDR3. The chain employs TRBV5-4 and TRBJ2-3; D is possibly TRBD2 (5 bases). The CDR3 covers 15 residues. The germline V gene has CDR1 SGHNT and CDR2 YYREEE (reference sequence). Trimming removed 0 bases at V and 3 bases at J, with 11 bases between. CDR3 sequence reads: CASSLGGSRTDTQYF. In DNA form, the CDR3 reads TGTGCCAGCAGCTTGGGTGGGAGTAGGACAGATACGCAGTATTTT.

The chain recombines TRBV28 with TRBJ1-2; tentatively, D is TRBD1 (5 bases). CDR1 is MDHEN and CDR2 is SYDVKM in the germline V gene. Trimming left V 5 bases short and J 3 bases short, with 13 bases between. The CDR3 loop spans 14 amino acids. Here the CDR3 reads CASSALRADYGYTF. CDR3 sequence (DNA): TGTGCCAGCAGTGCGCTCAGGGCTGACTATGGCTACACCTTC.

V usage is TRBV30 and J usage is TRBJ1-1; D is perhaps TRBD1 (6 bases). Germline CDR1 GTSNPN, CDR2 SVGIG (reference sequence). This CDR3 spans 13 amino acids. V was shortened by 4 bases and J by 3 bases, with 12 bases between the two germline ends. CDR3 in amino acids: CAWNRDPYTEAFF. The CDR3 nucleotides read TGTGCCTGGAACAGGGACCCTTACACTGAAGCTTTCTTT.

The chain employs TRBV10-3 and TRBJ2-1; the D gene is possibly TRBD2 (6 bases). Trimming took off 3 bases at V and 7 bases at J, with 13 bases between the two ends. This CDR3 is built from 14 residues. In germline, CDR1 is ENHRY, CDR2 SYGVKD. The CDR3 here is CAISDVAVRNEQFF. DNA for the CDR3: TGTGCCATCAGTGACGTAGCGGTAAGGAATGAGCAGTTCTTC.

This clone was found once. V usage is TRBV6-1 and J usage is TRBJ1-2, with D unresolved. Trimming shortened V by 0 bases and J by 4 bases, and 9 bases separated the two germline ends. There are 14 residues in the CDR3. CDR1 and CDR2 from the germline V gene are MNHNS and SASEGT. The CDR3 region is CASSEATGFYGYTF. The CDR3 region has the DNA TGTGCCAGCAGTGAAGCGACGGGGTTCTATGGCTACACCTTC.

The chain carries TRBV5-1 and TRBJ2-1, with TRBD1 as a possible D gene (6 bases). Germline assignment: CDR1 SGHRS and CDR2 YFSETQ. V lost 0 bases to trimming and J lost 7 bases, with 14 bases between them. The CDR3 runs to 15 residues. The CDR3 here is CASSLGGTKSNEQFF. In nucleotides, the CDR3 is TGCGCCAGCAGCTTGGGAGGGACAAAGTCGAATGAGCAGTTCTTC.

The chain recombines TRBV6-1 with TRBJ1-2; D not certain. Germline V lookup: CDR1 MNHNS, CDR2 SASEGT. Trimming left V 7 bases short and J 2 bases short, with 11 bases between. There are 13 residues in the CDR3. The DNA of the CDR3 is TGTGCCAGCACCGCAAGAGGCAACTATGGCTACACCTTC. The encoded protein is CASTARGNYGYTF.

The V and J genes are TRBV18 and TRBJ1-1; D uncertain. The CDR3 is made up of 14 amino acids. V lost 6 bases and J 1 base, leaving 12 bases between the germline ends. Germline V CDR1 and CDR2: KGHSH, LQKENI. The CDR3 DNA reads TGTGCCAGCTCGCCAAAGGCCGGGAACACTGAAGCTTTCTTT. This encodes CASSPKAGNTEAFF. The entire variable domain, with the rest obtained from reference TRBV18 and TRBJ1-1, is as follows: NAGVMQNPRHLVRRRGQEARLRCSPMKGHSHVYWYRQLPEEGLKFMVYLQKENIIDESGMPKERFSAEFPKEGPSILRIQQVVRGDSAAYFCASSPKAGNTEAFFGQGTRLTVV.

The CDR3 nucleotides are TGTGCCAGCTCGAGGGAAAACGGGGAGCTGTTTTTT. It specifies CASSRENGELFF. The rearrangement joins TRBV18 to TRBJ2-2, with D perhaps TRBD2 (5 bases). The length of the CDR3 is 12 residues. The V and J ends lost 6 bases and 7 bases respectively, with 9 bases between them. CDR1 is KGHSH and CDR2 is LQKENI in the germline V gene.

The rearrangement joins TRBV27 to TRBJ2-7; D may be TRBD2 (5 bases). Germline CDR1 is MNHEY and CDR2 is SMNVEV (reference sequence). The CDR3 consists of 13 residues. The V end was cut by 5 bases, the J end by 5 bases, with 13 bases between. The CDR3 reads CASSSQGSNEQYF. CDR3 nucleotide sequence: TGTGCCAGCAGTAGCCAAGGGAGCAACGAGCAGTACTTC.

The J gene is TRBJ1-6, the V gene TRBV30; D uncertain. Deletions cut 4 bases from V and 10 bases from J, with 11 bases between. The CDR3 is made up of 12 amino acids. Germline loops: CDR1 GTSNPN, CDR2 SVGIG (reference sequence). The CDR3 DNA reads TGTGCCTGGAAAGGGAATGGCTCACCCCTCCACTTT. Translated, it gives CAWKGNGSPLHF.

The chain carries TRBV11-2 and TRBJ2-5, with TRBD1 as a possible D gene (6 bases). The V and J ends lost 5 bases and 11 bases respectively, with 12 bases between them. The CDR3 sequence is 11 residues long. In germline, CDR1 is SGHAT, CDR2 FQNNGV. The chain's CDR3 is CASSRARGQYF. CDR3 bases: TGTGCCAGCAGCCGAGCCAGGGGACAGTACTTC.

The chain carries TRBV10-3 and TRBJ2-5; D could derive from TRBD1 or TRBD2 (5 bases each). The DNA end is more similar to TRBJ2-7, so the J call may be wrong. Looked up from germline, CDR1 is ENHRY and CDR2 is SYGVKD. CDR3 size: 13 residues. The CDR3 bases are TGTGCCATCAGTAGGGGAGTGGACTACGAGCAGTACTTC. Translating gives CAISRGVDYEQYF.

The chain links TRBV28 to TRBJ2-5; 8 bases match TRBD2. The CDR3 is 17 amino acids. The V segment lost 3 bases and the J segment 4 bases; nucleotides outside the gene matches: 13. Germline-derived CDR1 and CDR2 are MDHEN and SYDVKM. CDR3 coding DNA: TGTGCCAGCAGTTTGGCGGGGGGAGATTCGGGCAGAGAGACCCAGTACTTC. Its protein product is CASSLAGGDSGRETQYF.

Of note for this clone: In the same sample, other DNA sequences code for this CDR3. The rearrangement joins TRBV7-9 to TRBJ2-3; no clear D gene. Germline V gene data show CDR1 as SEHNR and CDR2 as FQNEAQ (reference sequence). The V and J ends lost 3 bases and 3 bases respectively, with 4 bases between them. This CDR3 has 12 amino acids. CDR3 amino acids: CASSFSTDTQYF. The CDR3 DNA reads TGTGCCAGCAGCTTCTCTACAGATACGCAGTATTTT.

This chain connects TRBV5-1 to TRBJ2-5; 9 bases line up with TRBD1. The CDR3 has 14 amino acids. After removal of 0 bases from V and 5 bases from J, the junction contained 2 bases not matched to a gene. Germline values: CDR1 SGHRS, CDR2 YFSETQ. The CDR3 protein is CASSLGTGAETQYF. In DNA form, the CDR3 reads TGCGCCAGCAGCTTGGGGACAGGGGCGGAGACCCAGTACTTC.

The chain carries TRBV10-3 and TRBJ2-5, with no clear D. Looked up from germline, CDR1 is ENHRY and CDR2 is SYGVKD. Between the trimmed V and J ends, which lost 3 bases and 5 bases, there was a span of 16 bases. The CDR3 is made up of 15 amino acids. The CDR3 spells CAISDDIVSQETQYF. CDR3 DNA sequence: TGTGCCATCAGTGACGATATCGTCTCACAGGAGACCCAGTACTTC.

The chain has TRBV6-6 and TRBJ2-2, with 10 bases lining up with TRBD1. The CDR3 consists of 15 residues. With V trimmed by 4 bases and J by 5 bases, 4 bases remained unmatched. CDR1 is MNHNY, CDR2 SVGAGI, per germline (reference sequence). CDR3 in DNA: TGTGCCAGCAGTTGGGGACAGGGGCGGACCGGGGAGCTGTTTTTT. This encodes CASSWGQGRTGELFF.